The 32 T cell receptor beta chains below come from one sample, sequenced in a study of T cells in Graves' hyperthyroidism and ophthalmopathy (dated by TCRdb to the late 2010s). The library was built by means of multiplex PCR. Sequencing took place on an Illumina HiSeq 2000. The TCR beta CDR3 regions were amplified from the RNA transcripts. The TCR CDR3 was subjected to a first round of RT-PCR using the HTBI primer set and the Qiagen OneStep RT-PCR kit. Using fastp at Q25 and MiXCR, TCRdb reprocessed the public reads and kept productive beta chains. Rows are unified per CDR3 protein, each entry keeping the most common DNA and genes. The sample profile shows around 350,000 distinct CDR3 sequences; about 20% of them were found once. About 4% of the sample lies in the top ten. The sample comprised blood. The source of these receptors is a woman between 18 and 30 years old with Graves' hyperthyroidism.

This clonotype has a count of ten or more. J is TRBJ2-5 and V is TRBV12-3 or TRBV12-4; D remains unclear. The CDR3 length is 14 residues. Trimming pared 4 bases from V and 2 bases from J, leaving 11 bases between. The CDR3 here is CASSYWTDQETQYF. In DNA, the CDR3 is TGTGCCAGCAGTTACTGGACGGATCAAGAGACCCAGTACTTC.

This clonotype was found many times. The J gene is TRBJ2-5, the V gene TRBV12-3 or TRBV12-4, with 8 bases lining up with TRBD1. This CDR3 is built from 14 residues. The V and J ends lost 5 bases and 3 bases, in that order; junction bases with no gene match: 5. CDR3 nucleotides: TGTGCCAGCAGTCTTGGACAGGGCAAAGAGACCCAGTACTTC. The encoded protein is CASSLGQGKETQYF.

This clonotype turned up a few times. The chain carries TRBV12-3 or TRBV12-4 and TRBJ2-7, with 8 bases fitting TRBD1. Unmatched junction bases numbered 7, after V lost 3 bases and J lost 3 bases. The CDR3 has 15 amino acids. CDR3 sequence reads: CASSFGQGFVYEQYF. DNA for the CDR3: TGTGCCAGCAGTTTCGGACAGGGCTTCGTCTACGAGCAGTACTTC.

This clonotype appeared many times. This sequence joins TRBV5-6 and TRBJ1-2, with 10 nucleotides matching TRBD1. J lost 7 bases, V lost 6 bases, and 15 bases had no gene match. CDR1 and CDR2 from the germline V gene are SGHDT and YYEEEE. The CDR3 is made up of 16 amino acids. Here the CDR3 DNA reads TGTGCCAGCAACCGGGACAGGGGAATTTTCAAGCGTGGCTACACCTTC. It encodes CASNRDRGIFKRGYTF.

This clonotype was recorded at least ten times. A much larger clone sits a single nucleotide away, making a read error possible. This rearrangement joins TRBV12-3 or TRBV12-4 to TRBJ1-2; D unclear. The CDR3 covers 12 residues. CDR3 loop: CTSSETGYGYTF. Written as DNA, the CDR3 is TGTACCAGCAGTGAGACCGGTTATGGCTACACCTTC.

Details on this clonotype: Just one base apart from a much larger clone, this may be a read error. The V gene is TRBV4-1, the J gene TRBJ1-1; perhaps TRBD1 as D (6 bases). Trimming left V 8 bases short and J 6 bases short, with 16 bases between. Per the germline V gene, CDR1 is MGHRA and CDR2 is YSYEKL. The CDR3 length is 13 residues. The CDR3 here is CASCRRGQSEAFF. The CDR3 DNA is TGCGCCAGCTGCAGGCGGGGGCAGTCTGAAGCTTTCTTT.

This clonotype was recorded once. The CDR3 bases are TGTGCCAGCAGTTCGTCCGGGACGGATGAAAGTGGCTACACCTTC. Its translation: CASSSSGTDESGYTF. The V gene is TRBV6-5, the J gene TRBJ1-2, with D perhaps TRBD1 (5 bases). The ends were cut back, 4 bases at V and 7 bases at J, with 19 bases in the middle. Germline loops: CDR1 MNHEY, CDR2 SVGAGI. This CDR3 is 15 amino acids long.

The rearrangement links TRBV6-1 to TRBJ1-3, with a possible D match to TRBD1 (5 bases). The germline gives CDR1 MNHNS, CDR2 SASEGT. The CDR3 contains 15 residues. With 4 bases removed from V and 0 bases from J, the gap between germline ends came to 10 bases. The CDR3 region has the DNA TGTGCCAGCAGTGTTCAAGGGGACTCTGGAAACACCATATATTTT. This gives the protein CASSVQGDSGNTIYF.

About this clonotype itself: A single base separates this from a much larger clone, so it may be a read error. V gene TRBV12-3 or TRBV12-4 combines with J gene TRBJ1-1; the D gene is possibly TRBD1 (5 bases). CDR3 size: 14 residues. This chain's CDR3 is CASSFGRRGTEACF. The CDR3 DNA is TGTGCCAGCAGTTTCGGTCGCCGGGGCACTGAAGCTTGCTTT.

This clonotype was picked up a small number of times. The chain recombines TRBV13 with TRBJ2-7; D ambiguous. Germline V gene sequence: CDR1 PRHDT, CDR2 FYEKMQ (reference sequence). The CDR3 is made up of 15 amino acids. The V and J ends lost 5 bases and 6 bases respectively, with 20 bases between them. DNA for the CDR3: TGTGCCAGCAGCCGCCTAGGCTACACCAAAGCCGAGCAGTACTTC. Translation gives CASSRLGYTKAEQYF.

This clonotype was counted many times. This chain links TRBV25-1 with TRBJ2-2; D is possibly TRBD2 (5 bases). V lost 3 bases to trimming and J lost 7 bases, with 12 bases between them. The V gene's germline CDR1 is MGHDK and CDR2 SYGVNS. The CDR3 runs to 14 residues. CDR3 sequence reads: CASSDTGSSGELFF. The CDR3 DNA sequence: TGTGCCAGCAGTGATACGGGGTCTAGCGGGGAGCTGTTTTTT.

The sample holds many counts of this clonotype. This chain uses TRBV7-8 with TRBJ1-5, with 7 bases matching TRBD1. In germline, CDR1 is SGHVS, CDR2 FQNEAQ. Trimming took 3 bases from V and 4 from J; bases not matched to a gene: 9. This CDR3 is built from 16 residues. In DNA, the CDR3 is TGTGCCAGCAGCTTGTACGGACAGGCGGGAAATCAGCCCCAGCATTTT. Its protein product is CASSLYGQAGNQPQHF.

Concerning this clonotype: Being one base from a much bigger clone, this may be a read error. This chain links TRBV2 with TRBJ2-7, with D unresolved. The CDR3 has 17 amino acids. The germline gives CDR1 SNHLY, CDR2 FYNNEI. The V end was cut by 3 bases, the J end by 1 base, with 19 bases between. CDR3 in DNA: TGTGCCAGCAGTGACGAGTTTGGAAAGGCTAAATCCTACGAGCAGTACTTC. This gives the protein CASSDEFGKAKSYEQYF.

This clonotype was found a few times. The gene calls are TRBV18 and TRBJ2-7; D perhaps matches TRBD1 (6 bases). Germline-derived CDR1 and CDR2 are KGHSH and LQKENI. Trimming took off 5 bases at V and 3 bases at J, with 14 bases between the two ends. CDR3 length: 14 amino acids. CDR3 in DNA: TGTGCCAGCTCAATGGGGCAGGGACACTACGAGCAGTACTTC. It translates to CASSMGQGHYEQYF.

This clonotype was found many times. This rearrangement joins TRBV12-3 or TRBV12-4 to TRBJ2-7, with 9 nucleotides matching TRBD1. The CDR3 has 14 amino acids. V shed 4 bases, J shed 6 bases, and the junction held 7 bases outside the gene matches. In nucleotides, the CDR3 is TGTGCCAGCAGTTATGGGACAGGGTGGGCCGAGCAGTACTTC. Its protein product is CASSYGTGWAEQYF.

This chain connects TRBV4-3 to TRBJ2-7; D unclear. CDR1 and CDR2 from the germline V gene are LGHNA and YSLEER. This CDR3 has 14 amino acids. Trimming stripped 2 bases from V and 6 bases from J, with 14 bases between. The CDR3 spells CASSQIDTKGEQYF. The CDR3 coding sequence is TGCGCCAGCAGCCAAATTGATACAAAGGGCGAGCAGTACTTC.

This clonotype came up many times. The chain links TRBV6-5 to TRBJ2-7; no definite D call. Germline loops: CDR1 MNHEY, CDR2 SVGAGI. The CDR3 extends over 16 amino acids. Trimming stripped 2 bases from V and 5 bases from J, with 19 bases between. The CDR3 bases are TGTGCCAGCAGTTACCGTATTGGCGTGGTCCCCAACGAGCAGTACTTC. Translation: CASSYRIGVVPNEQYF.

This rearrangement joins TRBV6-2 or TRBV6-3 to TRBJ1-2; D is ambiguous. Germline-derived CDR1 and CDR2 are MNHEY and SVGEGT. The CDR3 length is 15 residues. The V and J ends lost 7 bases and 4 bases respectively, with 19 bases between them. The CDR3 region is CASTPLVGGGYGYTF. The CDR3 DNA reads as TGTGCCAGCACTCCCTTAGTGGGTGGCGGCTATGGCTACACCTTC.

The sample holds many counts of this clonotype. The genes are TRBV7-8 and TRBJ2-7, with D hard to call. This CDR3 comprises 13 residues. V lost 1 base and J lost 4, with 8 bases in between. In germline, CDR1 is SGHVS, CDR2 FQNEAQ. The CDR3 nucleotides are TGTGCCAGCAGCTTAGGGCAGAAATACGAGCAGTACTTC. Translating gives CASSLGQKYEQYF.

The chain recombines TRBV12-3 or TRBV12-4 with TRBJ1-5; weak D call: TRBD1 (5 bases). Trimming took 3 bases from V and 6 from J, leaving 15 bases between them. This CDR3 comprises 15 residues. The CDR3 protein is CASSFGTGGGQPQHF. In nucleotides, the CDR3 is TGTGCCAGCAGTTTTGGGACGGGCGGTGGTCAGCCCCAGCATTTT.

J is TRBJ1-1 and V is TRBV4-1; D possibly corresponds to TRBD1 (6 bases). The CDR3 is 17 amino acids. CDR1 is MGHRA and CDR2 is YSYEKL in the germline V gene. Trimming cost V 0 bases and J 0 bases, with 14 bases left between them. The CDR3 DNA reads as TGCGCCAGCAGCCAAGATCCGCCAGGGGCCGTGAACACTGAAGCTTTCTTT. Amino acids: CASSQDPPGAVNTEAFF.

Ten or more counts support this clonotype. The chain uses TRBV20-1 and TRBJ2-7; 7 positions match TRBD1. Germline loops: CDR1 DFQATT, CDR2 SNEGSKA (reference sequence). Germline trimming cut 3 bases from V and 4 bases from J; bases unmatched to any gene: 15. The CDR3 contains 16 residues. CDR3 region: CSASQMGQSLGYEQYF. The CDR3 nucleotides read TGCAGTGCTAGCCAAATGGGACAGTCCTTGGGGTACGAGCAGTACTTC.

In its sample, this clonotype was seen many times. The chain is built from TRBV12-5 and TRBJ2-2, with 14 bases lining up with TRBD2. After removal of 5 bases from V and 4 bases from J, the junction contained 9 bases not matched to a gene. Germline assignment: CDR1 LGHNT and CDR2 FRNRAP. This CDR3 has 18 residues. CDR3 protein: CASGLRTSGGSGTGELFF. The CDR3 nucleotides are TGTGCTAGTGGTCTACGGACTAGCGGGGGGTCGGGCACCGGGGAGCTGTTTTTT.

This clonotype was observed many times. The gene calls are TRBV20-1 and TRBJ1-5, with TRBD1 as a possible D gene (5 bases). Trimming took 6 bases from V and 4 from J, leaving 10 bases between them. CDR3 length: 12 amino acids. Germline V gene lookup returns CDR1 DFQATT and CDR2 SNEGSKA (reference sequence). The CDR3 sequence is CSALRGNQPQHF. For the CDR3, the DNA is TGCAGTGCACTCCGGGGGAATCAGCCCCAGCATTTT.

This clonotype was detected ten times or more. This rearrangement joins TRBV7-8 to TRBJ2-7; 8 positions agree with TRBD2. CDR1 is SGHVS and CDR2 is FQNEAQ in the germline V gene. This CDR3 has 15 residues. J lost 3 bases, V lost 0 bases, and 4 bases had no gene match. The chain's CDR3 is CASSLASGVDYEQYF. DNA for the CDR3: TGTGCCAGCAGCTTAGCTAGCGGGGTTGACTACGAGCAGTACTTC.

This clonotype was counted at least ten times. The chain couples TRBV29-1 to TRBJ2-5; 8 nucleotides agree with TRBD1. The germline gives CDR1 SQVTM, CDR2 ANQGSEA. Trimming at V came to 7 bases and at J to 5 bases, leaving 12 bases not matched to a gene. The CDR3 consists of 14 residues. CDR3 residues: CSAGRQGPSETQYF. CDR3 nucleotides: TGCAGCGCCGGGAGACAGGGGCCTTCGGAGACCCAGTACTTC.

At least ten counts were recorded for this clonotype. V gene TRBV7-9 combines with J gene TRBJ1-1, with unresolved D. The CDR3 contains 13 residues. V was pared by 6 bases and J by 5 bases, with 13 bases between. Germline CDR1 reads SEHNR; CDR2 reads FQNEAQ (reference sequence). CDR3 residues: CASSWVLRTEAFF. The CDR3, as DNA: TGTGCCAGCAGTTGGGTCCTCAGGACTGAAGCTTTCTTT.

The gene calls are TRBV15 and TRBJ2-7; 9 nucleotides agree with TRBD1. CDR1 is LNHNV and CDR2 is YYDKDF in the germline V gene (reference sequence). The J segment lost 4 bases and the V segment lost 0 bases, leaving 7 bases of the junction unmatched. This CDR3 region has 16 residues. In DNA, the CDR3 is TGTGCCACCAGCAGAGATCTTGGACAGGGGAGTTACGAGCAGTACTTC. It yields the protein CATSRDLGQGSYEQYF.

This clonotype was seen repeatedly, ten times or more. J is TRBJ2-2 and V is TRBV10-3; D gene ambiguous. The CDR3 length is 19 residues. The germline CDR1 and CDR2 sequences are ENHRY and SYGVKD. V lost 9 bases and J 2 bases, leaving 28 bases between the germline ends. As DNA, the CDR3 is TGTGCCATAAGCAAAAACCGGTGGTCCAGTACGGACAACACCGGGGAGCTGTTTTTT. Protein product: CAISKNRWSSTDNTGELFF.

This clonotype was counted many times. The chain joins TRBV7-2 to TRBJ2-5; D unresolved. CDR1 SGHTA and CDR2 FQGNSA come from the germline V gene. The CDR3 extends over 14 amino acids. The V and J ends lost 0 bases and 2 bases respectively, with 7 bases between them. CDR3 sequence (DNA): TGTGCCAGCAGCTTAGCGACGGAACAAGAGACCCAGTACTTC. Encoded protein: CASSLATEQETQYF.

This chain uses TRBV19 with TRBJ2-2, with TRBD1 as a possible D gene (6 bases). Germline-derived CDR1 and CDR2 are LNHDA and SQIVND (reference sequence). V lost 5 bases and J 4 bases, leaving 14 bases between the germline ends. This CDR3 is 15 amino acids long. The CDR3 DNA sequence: TGTGCCAGTAGTCCTCGGACAGTTGGCACCGGGGAGCTGTTTTTT. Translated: CASSPRTVGTGELFF.

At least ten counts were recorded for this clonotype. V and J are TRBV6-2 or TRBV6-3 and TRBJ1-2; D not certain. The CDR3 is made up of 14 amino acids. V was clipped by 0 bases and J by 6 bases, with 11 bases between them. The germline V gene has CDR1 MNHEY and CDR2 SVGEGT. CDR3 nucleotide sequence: TGTGCCAGCAGTTACTCGATGCTGGGGAATGGCTACACCTTC. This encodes CASSYSMLGNGYTF.